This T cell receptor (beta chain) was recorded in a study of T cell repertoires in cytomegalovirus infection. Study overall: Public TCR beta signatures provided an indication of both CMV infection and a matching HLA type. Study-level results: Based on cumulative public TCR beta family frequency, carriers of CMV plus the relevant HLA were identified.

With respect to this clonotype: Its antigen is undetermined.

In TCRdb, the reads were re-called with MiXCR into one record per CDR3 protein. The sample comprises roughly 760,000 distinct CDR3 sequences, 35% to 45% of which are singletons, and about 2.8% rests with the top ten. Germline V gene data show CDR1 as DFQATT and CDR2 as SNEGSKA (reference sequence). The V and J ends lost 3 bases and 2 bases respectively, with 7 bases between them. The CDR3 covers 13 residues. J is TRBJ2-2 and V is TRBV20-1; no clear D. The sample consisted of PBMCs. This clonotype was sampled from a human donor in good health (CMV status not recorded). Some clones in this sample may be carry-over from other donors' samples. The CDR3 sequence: CSASLANTGELFF. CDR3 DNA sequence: TGCAGTGCTAGTCTCGCAAACACCGGGGAGCTGTTTTTT.